This record concerns one T cell receptor (beta chain) sequence. The data were taken from a study of T-cell reconstitution after alpha-beta-depleted transplantation in children. From germline, CDR1 is LGHDT and CDR2 YNNKEL (reference sequence). CDR3 size: 13 residues. The ends were cut back, 2 bases at V and 9 bases at J, with 13 bases in the middle. As it was prepared, the TCRbeta library received unique molecular identifiers. TCRdb recomputed calls from the PCR reads with MiXCR, one row per CDR3 protein. The profile covers hundreds of thousands of distinct CDR3 sequences, with roughly 13% appearing a single time and approximately 2.1% taken by the ten largest.

The gene calls are TRBV3-1 and TRBJ2-5, with D possibly TRBD2 on 6 matching bases. The material sequenced was PBMCs, mostly from graft donor cells, taken 360 days after TCRalphabeta/CD19-depleted stem cell transplant. The TCR was taken from a male patient younger than 18 who had a stem cell transplant for acute myeloid leukemia, so the T cells may come from the graft donor. The CDR3 loop reads CASSQSLAGSQYF. Here the CDR3 DNA reads TGTGCCAGCAGCCAATCACTAGCTGGGTCCCAGTACTTC.